This is a list of T cell receptor beta chains from one sample in a study of CD8 T cells in Susac syndrome. MiXCR, applied by TCRdb to the immunoSEQ multiplex PCR reads, yields one record per CDR3 protein. The table records 100,000 to 150,000 distinct CDR3 sequences, around 94% of them present only once. The sample consisted of CD4+ T cells from PBMCs. The receptors derive from a human donor in good health. CDR3s leave out the opening cysteine and the closing phenylalanine or tryptophan. Size is omitted from some rows. Given values are once, few, many or a class for expanded clones.

clone_size j_call v_call cdr3_aa
NA TRBJ2-1 TRBV18 ASSPPSGLAGSGEQF
NA TRBJ1-2 TRBV6-2/TRBV6-3 ASSDRVISYGYT
NA TRBJ1-2 TRBV29-1 SVVSGVRDGYT
NA TRBJ2-5 TRBV2 ASSPSSGVGETQY
NA TRBJ2-1 TRBV20-1 SASNPSGRASGPEQF
NA TRBJ1-5 TRBV7-9 ASSLDSKYQPQH
NA TRBJ1-1 TRBV9 ASSVGPFHTEAF
NA TRBJ2-5 TRBV20-1 RPGTQETQY
NA TRBJ2-5 TRBV4-1 ASSLQLPETQY
NA TRBJ2-5 TRBV20-1 GGGTPGGETQY
NA TRBJ2-1 TRBV2 ASSGTSGSSYNEQF
NA TRBJ1-5 TRBV6-2/TRBV6-3 ASERRGQPQH
NA TRBJ2-1 TRBV7-9 ASSLVVEGYNEQF
NA TRBJ2-3 TRBV5-1 ASSVPGQGADTQY
NA TRBJ2-1 TRBV5-1 ASSHSGREGNEQF
NA TRBJ1-2 TRBV6-2/TRBV6-3 ASSYSTENYGYT
NA TRBJ2-7 TRBV12-3/TRBV12-4 ASSLVAGLTYEQY
NA TRBJ1-2 TRBV19 ASSLGQGFLGYT
NA TRBJ1-1 TRBV19 ASARDTLTEAF
NA TRBJ2-1 TRBV20-1 SARKWAGVGNEQF
NA TRBJ2-7 TRBV5-1 ASTDPSGAYEQY
NA TRBJ1-2 TRBV3-1 ASSQDGGTVNGYT
NA TRBJ2-5 TRBV6-2/TRBV6-3 ASSYPTVLEETQY
once TRBJ2-2 TRBV7-2 ASSLRDRATGELF
NA TRBJ1-1 TRBV30 AWSASPGRSNTEAF
NA TRBJ2-2 TRBV6-5 ASSYSMPDTGELF
NA TRBJ2-3 TRBV5-1 ASSLSGTKPDTQY
NA TRBJ1-2 TRBV19 ATSIFKTGQGDGYT
NA TRBJ1-1 TRBV20-1 SALDGEMNTEAF
NA TRBJ2-1 TRBV20-1 SARDPATSGSDEQF
NA TRBJ2-7 TRBV21-1 ASSKAPQGRPDEQY
NA TRBJ2-7 TRBV7-2 ASSLSGQGSIFEQY
NA TRBJ2-1 TRBV2 ASSGTSSYNEQF
NA TRBJ2-1 TRBV2 ASSELDRVNEQF
NA TRBJ1-2 TRBV20-1 SARRTGLTNYGYT
NA TRBJ2-3 TRBV20-1 SASRTSTDTQY
NA TRBJ2-5 TRBV9 ASSVGDPNSGTQY
NA TRBJ2-7 TRBV10-2 ASSETSGSYEQY
NA TRBJ2-7 TRBV20-1 SARIPLAGSHEQY
NA TRBJ2-7 TRBV6-2/TRBV6-3 ASSYSILRNSYEQY
NA TRBJ2-7 TRBV20-1 SAIRGGGSYEQY
NA TRBJ2-5 TRBV9 ASSVQAGGETQY
NA TRBJ2-2 TRBV5-6 ASSRRDVFTGELF
NA TRBJ2-2 TRBV10-3 AIRTSNTGELF
NA TRBJ2-1 TRBV6-4 ASSEQDGYNEQF
NA TRBJ1-1 TRBV19 ASSLLFEAF
once TRBJ1-2 TRBV20-1 SASRTNSIRYT
NA TRBJ1-5 TRBV5-8 ASSPGTSYSNQPQH
NA TRBJ2-3 TRBV18 ASSPQRQGTDTQY
NA TRBJ2-5 TRBV29-1 SVDRKRGSEETQY
NA TRBJ1-1 TRBV2 ASSRLGLRNTEAF
NA TRBJ1-2 TRBV7-9 ASSLGTGDGYT